Listed below are T cell receptor beta chains from one sample, sequenced in a study of blood T cell repertoires in COVID-19. TCRdb's table, derived via immunoSEQ multiplex PCR, lists solely in-frame clones and lacks some. This table has about 110,000 clones, over 80% appearing once. The sample comprised peripheral blood. Every receptor here comes from a woman between 65 and 79 years old with acute or convalescent COVID-19. Both conserved end residues are part of each CDR3. The order of the fields is CDR3 protein, J gene, V gene.

CDR3 protein: CASSLEGQRNQPQHF
J gene: TRBJ1-5
V gene: TRBV7-9

CDR3 protein: CASSYKTGEVSYNSPLHF
J gene: TRBJ1-6
V gene: TRBV6-2/TRBV6-3

CDR3 protein: CSVEVSRGEQYF
J gene: TRBJ2-7
V gene: TRBV29-1

CDR3 protein: CSVDLGTGLSGELFF
J gene: TRBJ2-2
V gene: TRBV29-1

CDR3 protein: CASSVSRGNQPQHF
J gene: TRBJ1-5
V gene: TRBV19

CDR3 protein: CASSFFGTGAYEQYF
J gene: TRBJ2-7
V gene: TRBV5-6

CDR3 protein: CASSFGGEIPYEQYF
J gene: TRBJ2-7
V gene: TRBV5-1

CDR3 protein: CASSSDRGNQPQHF
J gene: TRBJ1-5
V gene: TRBV6-5

CDR3 protein: CASSEDNYPSSYEQYF
J gene: TRBJ2-7
V gene: TRBV6-1

CDR3 protein: CASSQDVGLANEQFF
J gene: TRBJ2-1
V gene: TRBV4-1

CDR3 protein: CASSFQGISTEAFF
J gene: TRBJ1-1
V gene: TRBV27

CDR3 protein: CASSLVGEGDEKLFF
J gene: TRBJ1-4
V gene: TRBV28

CDR3 protein: CASSPRQGLNTGELFF
J gene: TRBJ2-2
V gene: TRBV11-3

CDR3 protein: CASSKGTSGRIDTQYF
J gene: TRBJ2-3
V gene: TRBV7-3

CDR3 protein: CASSLIQGDSPLHF
J gene: TRBJ1-6
V gene: TRBV5-4

CDR3 protein: CASSSRPPYEKLFF
J gene: TRBJ1-4
V gene: TRBV2

CDR3 protein: CASSPTSQSNEQFF
J gene: TRBJ2-1
V gene: TRBV6-4

CDR3 protein: CASSEVTGNSPLHF
J gene: TRBJ1-6
V gene: TRBV25-1

CDR3 protein: CASSPDRGTMNTEAFF
J gene: TRBJ1-1
V gene: TRBV6-2/TRBV6-3

CDR3 protein: CASSPQGWYQETQYF
J gene: TRBJ2-5
V gene: TRBV11-2

CDR3 protein: CASSLRLAGNNEQFF
J gene: TRBJ2-1
V gene: TRBV5-1

CDR3 protein: CASGTGQGGNIQYF
J gene: TRBJ2-4
V gene: TRBV12-5

CDR3 protein: CASSLVRGDTQYF
J gene: TRBJ2-3
V gene: TRBV7-8

CDR3 protein: CASSPRTSYTGELFF
J gene: TRBJ2-2
V gene: TRBV6-5

CDR3 protein: CASSLVPGVYSNQPQHF
J gene: TRBJ1-5
V gene: TRBV7-9

CDR3 protein: CASKGRGWSNYGYTF
J gene: TRBJ1-2
V gene: TRBV28

CDR3 protein: CASSLDAPSVYGYTF
J gene: TRBJ1-2
V gene: TRBV5-1

CDR3 protein: CASSALAGGTDTQYF
J gene: TRBJ2-3
V gene: TRBV2

CDR3 protein: CASSSGLAGSSSYEQYF
J gene: TRBJ2-7
V gene: TRBV7-3

CDR3 protein: CASSIGTGNEKLFF
J gene: TRBJ1-4
V gene: TRBV19

CDR3 protein: CASSVRRGGEKLFF
J gene: TRBJ1-4
V gene: TRBV2

CDR3 protein: CASSLGQTGNTGELFF
J gene: TRBJ2-2
V gene: TRBV5-4

CDR3 protein: CSAGQMNTEAFF
J gene: TRBJ1-1
V gene: TRBV29-1

CDR3 protein: CASSLTGGQGNQPQHF
J gene: TRBJ1-5
V gene: TRBV19

CDR3 protein: CASSLAGGGEQFF
J gene: TRBJ2-1
V gene: TRBV6-5

CDR3 protein: CASRPLGGGNNEQFF
J gene: TRBJ2-1
V gene: TRBV5-1

CDR3 protein: CAISESKTSDDEQFF
J gene: TRBJ2-1
V gene: TRBV10-3

CDR3 protein: CASSGPLAGGSSYEQYF
J gene: TRBJ2-7
V gene: TRBV19

CDR3 protein: CASRDGGSGNTIYF
J gene: TRBJ1-3
V gene: TRBV6-5

CDR3 protein: CASSPGGATNEKLFF
J gene: TRBJ1-4
V gene: TRBV7-9

CDR3 protein: CASSLLGAGPTGELFF
J gene: TRBJ2-2
V gene: TRBV5-4

CDR3 protein: CASSPSVQTNEKLFF
J gene: TRBJ1-4
V gene: TRBV18

CDR3 protein: CSVAISYEQYF
J gene: TRBJ2-7
V gene: TRBV29-1

CDR3 protein: CASSGGLAGVQGNEQFF
J gene: TRBJ2-1
V gene: TRBV6-1

CDR3 protein: CSAQGFGSEQYF
J gene: TRBJ2-7
V gene: TRBV29-1

CDR3 protein: CASSQDFPTYEQYF
J gene: TRBJ2-7
V gene: TRBV14

CDR3 protein: CASSSSGVPGSPLHF
J gene: TRBJ1-6
V gene: TRBV11-2

CDR3 protein: CASSYRAGVPWDEQFF
J gene: TRBJ2-1
V gene: TRBV6-5

CDR3 protein: CSVWEAYEQYF
J gene: TRBJ2-7
V gene: TRBV29-1

CDR3 protein: CASVTGFNSPLHF
J gene: TRBJ1-6
V gene: TRBV2

CDR3 protein: CASSQDMGQPQETQYF
J gene: TRBJ2-5
V gene: TRBV14

CDR3 protein: CASCRDSRSGNTIYF
J gene: TRBJ1-3
V gene: TRBV2

CDR3 protein: CASSLRQANYGYTF
J gene: TRBJ1-2
V gene: TRBV5-4

CDR3 protein: CASSRDFLGDTQYF
J gene: TRBJ2-3
V gene: TRBV14

CDR3 protein: CASSPGQRSSYNSPLHF
J gene: TRBJ1-6
V gene: TRBV6-6

CDR3 protein: CASRPPAQIFNSPLHF
J gene: TRBJ1-6
V gene: TRBV2

CDR3 protein: CASSPLANTGELFF
J gene: TRBJ2-2
V gene: TRBV3-1/TRBV3-2